The rows below give T cell receptor beta chains drawn from one sample of a study of OX40 agonist ivuxolimab in advanced cancers. Produced via immunoSEQ multiplex PCR; TCRdb's table is partial and in-frame only. The top ten hold approximately 2.5% of the sample, which has around 83,000 clones, more than 85% seen once. The specimen comprised CD4+ or CD8+ T cells sorted from blood, sampled in a trial of the OX40 agonist ivuxolimab. All receptors come from an adult with an advanced solid tumor such as melanoma, head and neck, liver or kidney cancer. Both conserved end residues are part of each CDR3. The D gene is left open where the match is weak. The size of a clone is reported for some rows only, either as once, few or many, or as a class for expanded clones.

j_gene: TRBJ1-3; v_gene: TRBV5-1; abundance: once; d_gene: -; CDR3nt: TGCGCCAGCAGCTCGGACGGAGCCTTCTCTGGAAACACCATATATTTT; CDR3aa: CASSSDGAFSGNTIYF
j_gene: TRBJ2-1; v_gene: TRBV19; abundance: -; d_gene: TRBD2; CDR3nt: TGTGCCAGTAGTCCCCAGGGGACTAGCGGGAGCAATGAGCAGTTCTTC; CDR3aa: CASSPQGTSGSNEQFF
j_gene: TRBJ2-5; v_gene: TRBV5-1; abundance: -; d_gene: TRBD2; CDR3nt: TGCGCCAGCAGCCTGTACGGCGGGACTAGCGGGGAGGAGCAGTACTTC; CDR3aa: CASSLYGGTSGEEQYF
j_gene: TRBJ1-1; v_gene: TRBV19; abundance: once; d_gene: -; CDR3nt: TGTGCCAGTAGCCTCGGGGCAAAGGAAGCTTTCTTT; CDR3aa: CASSLGAKEAFF
j_gene: TRBJ2-2; v_gene: TRBV5-4; abundance: once; d_gene: TRBD1; CDR3nt: TGTGCCAGCAGCTTGGTGGGACAGGGCATCGGCGGGGAGCTGTTTTTT; CDR3aa: CASSLVGQGIGGELFF
j_gene: TRBJ2-5; v_gene: TRBV28; abundance: -; d_gene: TRBD1; CDR3nt: TGTGCCAGCACCACAAGGACAGGGGGTAAAGAGACCCAGTACTTC; CDR3aa: CASTTRTGGKETQYF
j_gene: TRBJ1-2; v_gene: TRBV25-1; abundance: -; d_gene: -; CDR3nt: TGTGCCAGCAGCACAGGGCTAGGTGGCTACACCTTC; CDR3aa: CASSTGLGGYTF
j_gene: TRBJ2-7; v_gene: TRBV28; abundance: -; d_gene: TRBD1; CDR3nt: TGTGCCAGCAGTTCCGGGACAGGTTACTACGAGCAGTACTTC; CDR3aa: CASSSGTGYYEQYF
j_gene: TRBJ1-1; v_gene: TRBV10-3; abundance: -; d_gene: TRBD1; CDR3nt: TGTGCCATCCGTGGGGCAGGGGGAGTTATGAACACTGAAGCTTTCTTT; CDR3aa: CAIRGAGGVMNTEAFF
j_gene: TRBJ2-7; v_gene: TRBV7-9; abundance: -; d_gene: TRBD1; CDR3nt: TGTGCCAGCAGCTTAGAAAACAGGGACAGCCACTTC; CDR3aa: CASSLENRDSHF
j_gene: TRBJ2-1; v_gene: TRBV4-1; abundance: -; d_gene: TRBD2; CDR3nt: TGCGCCAGCAGCCAGAGCCTAGCGGGAGCCGACAATGAGCAGTTCTTC; CDR3aa: CASSQSLAGADNEQFF
j_gene: TRBJ1-1; v_gene: TRBV7-2; abundance: -; d_gene: -; CDR3nt: TGTGCCAGCATCACCCTCGCAGGACTGAACACTGAAGCTTTCTTT; CDR3aa: CASITLAGLNTEAFF
j_gene: TRBJ2-2; v_gene: TRBV25-1; abundance: -; d_gene: TRBD1; CDR3nt: TGTGCCAGCAGTGCTCCCCCGGGACAGGGGGGCACCGGGGAGCTGTTTTTT; CDR3aa: CASSAPPGQGGTGELFF
j_gene: TRBJ2-7; v_gene: TRBV28; abundance: -; d_gene: TRBD1; CDR3nt: TGTGCCAGCAGGGACCCGACAGGGGGGGCCTACGAGCAGTACTTC; CDR3aa: CASRDPTGGAYEQYF
j_gene: TRBJ2-1; v_gene: TRBV2; abundance: -; d_gene: TRBD2; CDR3nt: TGTGCCAGCAGTGGACTAGCGGGAGGTGAGCAGTTCTTC; CDR3aa: CASSGLAGGEQFF
j_gene: TRBJ2-7; v_gene: TRBV4-2; abundance: -; d_gene: -; CDR3nt: TGTGCCAGCAGCCAAGATCTTGGGGGTTCCTACGAGCAGTACTTC; CDR3aa: CASSQDLGGSYEQYF
j_gene: TRBJ1-5; v_gene: TRBV27; abundance: -; d_gene: -; CDR3nt: TGTGCCAGCAGGACAGGCCCCTCTGGTCAGCCCCAGCATTTT; CDR3aa: CASRTGPSGQPQHF
j_gene: TRBJ2-1; v_gene: TRBV5-1; abundance: -; d_gene: TRBD1; CDR3nt: TGCGCCAGCAGCTTGCAGGACAGGTCCTACAATGAGCAGTTCTTC; CDR3aa: CASSLQDRSYNEQFF
j_gene: TRBJ2-1; v_gene: TRBV2; abundance: -; d_gene: -; CDR3nt: TGTGCCAGCAGTGTCCAGGGTCGGGGTGTCTATGAGCAGTTCTTC; CDR3aa: CASSVQGRGVYEQFF
j_gene: TRBJ2-1; v_gene: TRBV5-1; abundance: -; d_gene: -; CDR3nt: TGCGCCAGCAGCCTAGGACAGATTTACAATGAGCAGTTCTTC; CDR3aa: CASSLGQIYNEQFF
j_gene: TRBJ2-3; v_gene: TRBV18; abundance: -; d_gene: TRBD2; CDR3nt: TGTGCCAGCTCGCTGAGACTAGCGATCGACACAGATACGCAGTATTTT; CDR3aa: CASSLRLAIDTDTQYF
j_gene: TRBJ2-1; v_gene: TRBV19; abundance: -; d_gene: TRBD2; CDR3nt: TGTGCCAGTAGTAGGGGTAGCGGGAGGGTGAATGAGCAGTTCTTC; CDR3aa: CASSRGSGRVNEQFF
j_gene: TRBJ2-5; v_gene: TRBV30; abundance: -; d_gene: TRBD1; CDR3nt: TGTGCCTGGAGCGCCGGGACAGGGAGTTCAGAGACCCAGTACTTC; CDR3aa: CAWSAGTGSSETQYF
j_gene: TRBJ1-1; v_gene: TRBV19; abundance: few; d_gene: -; CDR3nt: TGTGCCAGTAGGAGGGGAGTGGGCACTGAAGCTTTCTTT; CDR3aa: CASRRGVGTEAFF
j_gene: TRBJ1-5; v_gene: TRBV2; abundance: -; d_gene: TRBD1; CDR3nt: TGTGCCAGCAGTGGGGACACAGGGGTCAATCAGCCCCAGCATTTT; CDR3aa: CASSGDTGVNQPQHF
j_gene: TRBJ2-5; v_gene: TRBV18; abundance: -; d_gene: -; CDR3nt: TGTGCCAGCTCACCACCGGGCAGGCTGCAAGAGACCCAGTACTTC; CDR3aa: CASSPPGRLQETQYF
j_gene: TRBJ1-1; v_gene: TRBV2; abundance: few; d_gene: -; CDR3nt: TGTGCCAGCAGTACGAAGGGGACGAACACTGAAGCTTTCTTT; CDR3aa: CASSTKGTNTEAFF
j_gene: TRBJ1-2; v_gene: TRBV7-9; abundance: -; d_gene: -; CDR3nt: TGTGCCAGCAGCTTAGCGGGCCGGGGGGATCATGGCTACACCTTC; CDR3aa: CASSLAGRGDHGYTF
j_gene: TRBJ2-7; v_gene: TRBV25-1; abundance: -; d_gene: TRBD2; CDR3nt: TGTGCCAGCAGTGGGACTAGCGGGAGGACATGGCAGGGGCAGTACTTC; CDR3aa: CASSGTSGRTWQGQYF
j_gene: TRBJ1-6; v_gene: TRBV7-2; abundance: -; d_gene: -; CDR3nt: TGTGCCAGCAGCTTAGATTGGAATTCACCCCTCCACTTT; CDR3aa: CASSLDWNSPLHF
j_gene: TRBJ2-7; v_gene: TRBV10-3; abundance: few; d_gene: TRBD2; CDR3nt: TGTGCCATCAGTCCGGGACTAGCGACCTCCGAGCAGTACTTC; CDR3aa: CAISPGLATSEQYF
j_gene: TRBJ1-5; v_gene: TRBV6-6; abundance: -; d_gene: TRBD1; CDR3nt: TGTGCCAGCAGTCCCGGACAGGGGGACAGCAATCAGCCCCAGCATTTT; CDR3aa: CASSPGQGDSNQPQHF
j_gene: TRBJ2-7; v_gene: TRBV5-1; abundance: -; d_gene: TRBD1; CDR3nt: TGCGCCAGCAGGGGGGGACAGGTCAACTACGAGCAGTACTTC; CDR3aa: CASRGGQVNYEQYF
j_gene: TRBJ1-1; v_gene: TRBV30; abundance: few; d_gene: -; CDR3nt: TGTGCCTGGAGTCAAGGATTGAACACTGAAGCTTTCTTT; CDR3aa: CAWSQGLNTEAFF